These T cell receptor beta chains were read from a single sample in a study of blood T cell repertoires in COVID-19. Profiling relied on immunoSEQ multiplex PCR, and the TCRdb table lists in-frame clones only, not all of them. Of over 90,000 clones in the sample, less than 95% are singletons; the top ten hold 5.1%. The sample consisted of peripheral blood. These receptors were taken from a man aged 50 to 59 with acute or convalescent COVID-19. CDR3s include the opening cysteine and the closing phenylalanine or tryptophan. Fields, in order: J gene, D gene, clone size, V gene, CDR3 length, CDR3 DNA, CDR3 protein. The D gene is left open where the match is weak. Rows give clone size only sometimes, using once, few, many, or a class for an expanded clone.

TRBJ1-5	TRBD1	.	TRBV15	15	TGTGCCACCAGCAGGGTGACAGGGGGGAATCAGCCCCAGCATTTT	CATSRVTGGNQPQHF
TRBJ1-1	.	.	TRBV4-1	13	TGCGCCAGCAGCCAAGCGATTCGACAAGGCGCTTTCTTT	CASSQAIRQGAFF
TRBJ2-7	.	.	TRBV21-1	15	TGTGCCAGCAGCAAAGGAAAGCGGGAGGGCTACGAGCAGTACTTC	CASSKGKREGYEQYF
TRBJ1-5	.	.	TRBV27	14	TGTGCCAGCAGTTTGATGGGGGCGGCTCAGCCCCAGCATTTT	CASSLMGAAQPQHF
TRBJ1-4	.	.	TRBV3-1/TRBV3-2	16	TGTGCCAGCAGCCAAGTATGGGGAGCGCCTAATGAAAAACTGTTTTTT	CASSQVWGAPNEKLFF
TRBJ1-4	.	.	TRBV5-6	14	TGTGCCAGCAGCTTAAGAGGGAGTGGAGAAAAACTGTTTTTT	CASSLRGSGEKLFF
TRBJ1-5	.	once	TRBV6-5	13	TGTGCCAGCGGGAGGCAGCGAAATCAGCCCCAGCATTTT	CASGRQRNQPQHF
TRBJ1-1	TRBD1	.	TRBV2	13	TGTGCCAGCAGTGGACAGGGGAACACTGAAGCTTTCTTT	CASSGQGNTEAFF
TRBJ2-3	TRBD2	.	TRBV24-1	15	TGTGCCACCAGTGATCCCGGACTAGCGGGAGATACGCAGTATTTT	CATSDPGLAGDTQYF
TRBJ1-5	.	.	TRBV4-1	14	TGCGCCAGCAGCCTCCGGATAGGCGGTCAGCCCCAGCATTTT	CASSLRIGGQPQHF
TRBJ1-4	.	.	TRBV5-1	13	TGCGCCAGCAGGGTATGGCTGGATGAAAAACTGTTTTTT	CASRVWLDEKLFF
TRBJ2-1	TRBD2	once	TRBV10-2	15	TGCGCCAGCAGGGACGGGACTAGCGGATACAATGAGCAGTTCTTC	CASRDGTSGYNEQFF
TRBJ2-1	TRBD2	.	TRBV27	17	TGTGCCAGCAGTTTATCGGTTGGGGGCGGGAGGGCCAATGAGCAGTTCTTC	CASSLSVGGGRANEQFF
TRBJ1-2	.	.	TRBV6-2/TRBV6-3	15	TGTGCCAGCAGTACGAACCAGGGTCTGGGCTATGGCTACACCTTC	CASSTNQGLGYGYTF
TRBJ1-1	TRBD1	.	TRBV6-5	13	TGTGCCAGCAGTAGGGGGCTCGACACTGAAGCTTTCTTT	CASSRGLDTEAFF
TRBJ2-2	.	.	TRBV5-1	15	TGCGCCAGCAGCTTGGAAGTAGTCCGCGCCGGGGAGCTGTTTTTT	CASSLEVVRAGELFF
TRBJ1-1	TRBD1	.	TRBV5-1	15	TGCGCCAGCAGGCACTTGGAGGGGGCTGGGACTGAAGCTTTCTTT	CASRHLEGAGTEAFF
TRBJ1-1	TRBD1	.	TRBV5-1	14	TGCGCCAGCAGCCGGCAGACAGGGAACTATGAAGCTTTCTTT	CASSRQTGNYEAFF
TRBJ1-4	.	.	TRBV29-1	11	TGCAGCGTTGGAAAGGGGGAAAAACTGTTTTTT	CSVGKGEKLFF
TRBJ2-7	.	.	TRBV19	14	TGTGCCAGTAGTATGGGGGCCGGGTCCTACGAGCAGTACTTC	CASSMGAGSYEQYF
TRBJ1-6	TRBD1	.	TRBV2	15	TGTGCCAGCAGTTGGGACAGGGGACAAGGTTCACCCCTCCACTTT	CASSWDRGQGSPLHF
TRBJ1-3	TRBD1	.	TRBV11-2	14	TGTGCCAGCAGCTTGACAGGGCCTGGAAACACCATATATTTT	CASSLTGPGNTIYF
TRBJ1-2	.	.	TRBV3-1/TRBV3-2	15	TGTGCCAGCAGCCAAGATAGGACAGCGCACTATGGCTACACCTTC	CASSQDRTAHYGYTF
TRBJ1-2	.	.	TRBV6-6	16	TGTGCCAGCAGTTACATAGGACAGCCGCTAAACTATGGCTACACCTTC	CASSYIGQPLNYGYTF
TRBJ2-3	TRBD2	.	TRBV7-7	16	TGTGCCAGCAGCGCCACGGGGGGGGATAACACAGATACGCAGTATTTT	CASSATGGDNTDTQYF
TRBJ1-1	.	.	TRBV11-3	15	TGTGCCAGCAGCTTCGGGATTCTGGGGTCCACTGAAGCTTTCTTT	CASSFGILGSTEAFF
TRBJ1-2	.	.	TRBV5-6	13	TGTGCCAGCAGCTTGGCGGACAGCTATGGCTACACCTTC	CASSLADSYGYTF
TRBJ2-3	.	once	TRBV7-6	17	TGTGCCAGCAGCTCCCTACCGGTTGGGACTTACCCAGATACGCAGTATTTT	CASSSLPVGTYPDTQYF
TRBJ1-2	TRBD1	.	TRBV30	13	TGTGCCTGGAGTCGGGACAGGGGGCTTGGCTACACCTTC	CAWSRDRGLGYTF
TRBJ1-5	TRBD1	.	TRBV19	16	TGTGCCAGTAGTACTAGAGGGACAGGGTATCCTCAGCCCCAGCATTTT	CASSTRGTGYPQPQHF
TRBJ1-2	.	.	TRBV5-1	14	TGCGCCAGCAGCTTGGCGGGGGGAAACTATGGCTACACCTTC	CASSLAGGNYGYTF
TRBJ1-2	.	.	TRBV5-6	13	TGTGCCAGCAGGTGGACGGCGGGATATGGCTACACCTTC	CASRWTAGYGYTF
TRBJ2-5	.	few	TRBV19	13	TGTGCCAGTAGTTTCCACAGGGAAGAGACCCAGTACTTC	CASSFHREETQYF
TRBJ2-7	.	once	TRBV5-1	14	TGCGCCAGCAGCTTGGAGCAGCGGTACGGAAAGCAGTACTTC	CASSLEQRYGKQYF
TRBJ1-2	.	.	TRBV27	14	TGTGCCAGCAGTTTATTACGGGTTAACTATGGCTACACCTTC	CASSLLRVNYGYTF
TRBJ1-3	.	few	TRBV30	12	TGTGCCTGGAGTCAGGGGGGAAACACCATATATTTT	CAWSQGGNTIYF
TRBJ1-4	TRBD1	.	TRBV30	14	TGTGCCTGGAGTGTGGGACAGGGGGCGCAAAAACTGTTTTTT	CAWSVGQGAQKLFF
TRBJ2-2	.	.	TRBV5-1	14	TGCGCCAGCAGCTTGGTGTCCCAAACCGGGGAGCTGTTTTTT	CASSLVSQTGELFF
TRBJ2-1	TRBD2	.	TRBV5-1	18	TGCGCCAGCAGCTTGAGGGGGACTAGCGGGAGTTTCTACAATGAGCAGTTCTTC	CASSLRGTSGSFYNEQFF
TRBJ2-5	.	.	TRBV11-2	14	TGTGCCAGCAGCCCCGCGGTGTCCTCGGAGACCCAGTACTTC	CASSPAVSSETQYF
TRBJ1-3	.	.	TRBV19	14	TGTGCCAGTAGCGAGACGGGGTCACGATACACCATATATTTT	CASSETGSRYTIYF
TRBJ2-1	TRBD2	.	TRBV7-9	13	TGTGCCAGCAGCACTCTAGCGGTCGATGAGCAGTTCTTC	CASSTLAVDEQFF
TRBJ2-7	TRBD1	.	TRBV7-9	15	TGTGCCAGCAGCCTCCGGGACAGGGGCCCCTACGAGCAGTACTTC	CASSLRDRGPYEQYF
TRBJ1-1	TRBD1	.	TRBV19	15	TGTGCCAGTAGTATTGACAGGGGGATGAACACTGAAGCTTTCTTT	CASSIDRGMNTEAFF
TRBJ2-5	TRBD2	once	TRBV24-1	16	TGTGCCACCAGTGAGGCTAGCGGGGTGATTCAAGAGACCCAGTACTTC	CATSEASGVIQETQYF
TRBJ1-1	.	.	TRBV9	14	TGTGCCAGCACCCCCGAGGACTGGAACACTGAAGCTTTCTTT	CASTPEDWNTEAFF
TRBJ2-5	.	.	TRBV6-5	15	TGTGCCAGCAGTTTCTACCCCCCCGGTCCGGGAACCCAGTACTTC	CASSFYPPGPGTQYF
TRBJ2-2	TRBD1	.	TRBV19	18	TGTGCCAGTAGTCCCCCGGACAGGGTATGGGCCGGGGCCGGGGAGCTGTTTTTT	CASSPPDRVWAGAGELFF
TRBJ2-6	.	.	TRBV5-5	15	TGTGCCAGCAGCCGAAGTTCCTCTAGGGCCAACGTCCTGACTTTC	CASSRSSSRANVLTF
TRBJ2-3	.	.	TRBV7-2	16	TGTGCCAGCAGCTTAGGTGGGGGACTGGCTAAGGATACGCAGTATTTT	CASSLGGGLAKDTQYF
TRBJ2-1	TRBD2	.	TRBV19	14	TGTGCCAGTAGTATAATCCTGACTAGCGGGGCATTGTTCTTC	CASSIILTSGALFF
TRBJ2-1	TRBD2	.	TRBV12-5	15	TGTGCTAGTGGTTTCGCACTAGCGGGAGTTGGTGAGCAGTTCTTC	CASGFALAGVGEQFF
TRBJ1-2	.	.	TRBV5-1	14	TGCGCCAGCAGCTTCTCTTCGGCGTGGGCTGGCTACACCTTC	CASSFSSAWAGYTF
TRBJ1-1	.	.	TRBV4-1	13	TGCGCCAGCAGCCGACAGGAAAACACTGAAGCTTTCTTT	CASSRQENTEAFF
TRBJ2-7	TRBD1	.	TRBV4-1	15	TGCGCCAGCAGCCAAGGACGACAGGGGGACTACGAGCAGTACTTC	CASSQGRQGDYEQYF
TRBJ2-7	.	.	TRBV7-9	13	TGTGCCAGCAGTACTACAGGGTTGCACGAGCAGTACTTC	CASSTTGLHEQYF